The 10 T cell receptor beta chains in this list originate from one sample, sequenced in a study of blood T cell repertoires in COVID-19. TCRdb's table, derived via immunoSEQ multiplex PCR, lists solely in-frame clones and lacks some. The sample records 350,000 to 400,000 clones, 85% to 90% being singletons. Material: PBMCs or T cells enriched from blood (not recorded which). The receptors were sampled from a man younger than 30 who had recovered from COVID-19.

CDR3 in DNA: TGTGCCAGCAGCGTACGACAGGGTGATGGCTACACCTTC. Its translation: CASSVRQGDGYTF. The chain recombines TRBV9 with TRBJ1-2; TRBD1 agrees at 7 bases. The length of the CDR3 is 13 residues. In germline, CDR1 is SGDLS, CDR2 YYNGEE. The V and J ends lost 1 base and 6 bases, in that order; junction bases with no gene match: 3.

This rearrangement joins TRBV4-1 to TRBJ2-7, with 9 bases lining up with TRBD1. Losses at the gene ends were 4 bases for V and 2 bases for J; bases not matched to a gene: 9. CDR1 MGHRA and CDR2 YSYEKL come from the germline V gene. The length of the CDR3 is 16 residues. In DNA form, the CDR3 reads TGCGCCAGCAGCCTCCGGGCCGGGGACAGGGCCTACGAGCAGTACTTC. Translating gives CASSLRAGDRAYEQYF.

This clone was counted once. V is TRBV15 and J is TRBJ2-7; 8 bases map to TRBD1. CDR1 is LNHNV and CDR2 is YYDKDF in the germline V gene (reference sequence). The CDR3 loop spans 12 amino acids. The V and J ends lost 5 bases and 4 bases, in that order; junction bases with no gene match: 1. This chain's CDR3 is CATSGTGYEQYF. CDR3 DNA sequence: TGTGCCACCAGCGGGACAGGATACGAGCAGTACTTC. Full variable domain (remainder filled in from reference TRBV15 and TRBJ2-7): DAMVIQNPRYQVTQFGKPVTLSCSQTLNHNVMYWYQQKSSQAPKLLFHYYDKDFNNEADTPDNFQSRRPNTSFCFLDIRSPGLGDTAMYLCATSGTGYEQYFGPGTRLTVT.

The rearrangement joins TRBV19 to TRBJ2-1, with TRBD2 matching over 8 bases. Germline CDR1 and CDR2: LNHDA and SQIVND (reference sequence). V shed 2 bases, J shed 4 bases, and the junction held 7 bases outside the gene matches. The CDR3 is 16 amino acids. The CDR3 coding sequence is TGTGCCAGTAGTATAAATAGCGGGGCCCCGTACAATGAGCAGTTCTTC. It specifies CASSINSGAPYNEQFF.

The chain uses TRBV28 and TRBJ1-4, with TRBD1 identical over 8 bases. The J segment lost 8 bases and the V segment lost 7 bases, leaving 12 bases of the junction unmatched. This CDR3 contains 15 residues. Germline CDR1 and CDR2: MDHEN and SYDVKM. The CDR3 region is CASTGRETGVEKLFF. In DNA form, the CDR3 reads TGTGCCAGCACCGGGCGGGAGACAGGGGTAGAAAAACTGTTTTTT.

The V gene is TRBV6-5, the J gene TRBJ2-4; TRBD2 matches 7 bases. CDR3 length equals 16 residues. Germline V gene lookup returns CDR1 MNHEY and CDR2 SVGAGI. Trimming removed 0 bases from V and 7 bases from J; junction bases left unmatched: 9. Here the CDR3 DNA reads TGTGCCAGCAGTTACTCGTTCAGCCAGGGAGGGAACATTCAGTACTTC. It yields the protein CASSYSFSQGGNIQYF.

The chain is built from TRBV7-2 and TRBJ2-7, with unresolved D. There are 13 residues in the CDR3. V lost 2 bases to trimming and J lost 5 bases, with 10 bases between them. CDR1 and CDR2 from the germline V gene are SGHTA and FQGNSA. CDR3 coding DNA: TGTGCCAGCAGCTTAATATTATATGACGAGCAGTACTTC. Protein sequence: CASSLILYDEQYF.

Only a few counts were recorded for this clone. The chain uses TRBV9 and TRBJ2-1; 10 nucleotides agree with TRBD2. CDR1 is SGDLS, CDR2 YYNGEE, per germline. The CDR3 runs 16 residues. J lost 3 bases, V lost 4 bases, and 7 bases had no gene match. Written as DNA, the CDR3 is TGTGCCAGCAGCCCAGCCGGGACTAGCGTCTACAATGAGCAGTTCTTC. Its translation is CASSPAGTSVYNEQFF.

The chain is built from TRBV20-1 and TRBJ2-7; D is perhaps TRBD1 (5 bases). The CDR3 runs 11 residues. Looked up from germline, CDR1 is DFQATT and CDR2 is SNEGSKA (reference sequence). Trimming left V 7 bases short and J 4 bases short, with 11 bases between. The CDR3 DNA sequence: TGCAGTGGACAGAACTCGTACGAGCAGTACTTC. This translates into CSGQNSYEQYF.

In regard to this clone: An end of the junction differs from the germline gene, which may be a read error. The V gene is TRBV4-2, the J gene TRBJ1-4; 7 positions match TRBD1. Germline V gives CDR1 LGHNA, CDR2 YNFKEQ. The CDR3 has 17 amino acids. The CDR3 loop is CTSSQFQAGQKNEKLFF. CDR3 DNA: TGTACCAGCAGCCAATTCCAGGCGGGACAGAAGAATGAAAAACTGTTTTTT.